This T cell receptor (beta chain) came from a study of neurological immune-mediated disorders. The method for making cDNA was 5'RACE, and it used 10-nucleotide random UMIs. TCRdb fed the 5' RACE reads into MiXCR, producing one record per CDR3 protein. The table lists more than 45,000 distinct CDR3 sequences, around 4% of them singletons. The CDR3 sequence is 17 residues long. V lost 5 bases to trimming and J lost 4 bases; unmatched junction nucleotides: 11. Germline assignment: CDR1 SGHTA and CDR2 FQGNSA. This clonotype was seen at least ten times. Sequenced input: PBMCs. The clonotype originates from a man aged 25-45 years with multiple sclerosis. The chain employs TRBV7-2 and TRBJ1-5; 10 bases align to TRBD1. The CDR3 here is CASSARGGQGNNQPQHF. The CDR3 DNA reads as TGTGCCAGCAGCGCCAGGGGGGGACAGGGGAATAATCAGCCCCAGCATTTT.